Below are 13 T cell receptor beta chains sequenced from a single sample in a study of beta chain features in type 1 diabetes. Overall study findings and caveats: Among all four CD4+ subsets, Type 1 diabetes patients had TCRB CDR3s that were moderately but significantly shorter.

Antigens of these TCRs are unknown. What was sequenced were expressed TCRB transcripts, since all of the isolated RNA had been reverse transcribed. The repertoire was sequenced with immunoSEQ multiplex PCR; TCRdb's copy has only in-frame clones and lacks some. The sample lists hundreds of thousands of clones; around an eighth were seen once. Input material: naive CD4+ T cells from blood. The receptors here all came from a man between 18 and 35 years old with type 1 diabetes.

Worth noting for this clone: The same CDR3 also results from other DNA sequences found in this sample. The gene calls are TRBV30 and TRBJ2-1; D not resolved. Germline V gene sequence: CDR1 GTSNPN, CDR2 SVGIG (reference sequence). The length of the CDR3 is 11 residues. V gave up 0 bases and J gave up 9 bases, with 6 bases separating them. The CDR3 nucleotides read TGTGCCTGGAGTGTACGTAGTGAGCAGTTCTTC. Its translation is CAWSVRSEQFF.

The CDR3 DNA follows: TGTGCCAGCAGCCTTGGGGGACTAGCGGGGGCGGGCGGATCAGCAGATACGCAGTATTTT. It codes for CASSLGGLAGAGGSADTQYF. The gene calls are TRBV5-4 and TRBJ2-3; 14 bases are a match to TRBD2. V was pared by 4 bases and J by 4 bases, with 17 bases of the junction left unmatched. CDR1 and CDR2 from the germline V gene are SGHNT and YYREEE (reference sequence). The CDR3 runs 20 residues. Complete variable domain (other parts from reference TRBV5-4 and TRBJ2-3): ETGVTQSPTHLIKTRGQQVTLRCSSQSGHNTVSWYQQALGQGPQFIFQYYREEENGRGNFPPRFSGLQFPNYSSELNVNALELDDSALYLCASSLGGLAGAGGSADTQYFGPGTRLTVL.

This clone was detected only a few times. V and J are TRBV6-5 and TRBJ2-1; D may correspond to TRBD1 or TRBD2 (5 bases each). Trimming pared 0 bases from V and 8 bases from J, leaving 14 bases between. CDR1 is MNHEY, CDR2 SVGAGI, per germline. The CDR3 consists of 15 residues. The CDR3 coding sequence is TGTGCCAGCAGTTACTCGGGGACCGCCGTCTATGAGCAGTTCTTC. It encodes CASSYSGTAVYEQFF.

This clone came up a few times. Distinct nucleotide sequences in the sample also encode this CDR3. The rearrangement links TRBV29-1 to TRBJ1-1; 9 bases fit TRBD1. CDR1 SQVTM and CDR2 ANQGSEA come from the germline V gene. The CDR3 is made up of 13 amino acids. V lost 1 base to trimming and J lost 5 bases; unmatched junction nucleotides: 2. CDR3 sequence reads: CSVEATGGTEAFF. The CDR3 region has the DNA TGCAGCGTTGAAGCGACAGGGGGTACTGAAGCTTTCTTT.

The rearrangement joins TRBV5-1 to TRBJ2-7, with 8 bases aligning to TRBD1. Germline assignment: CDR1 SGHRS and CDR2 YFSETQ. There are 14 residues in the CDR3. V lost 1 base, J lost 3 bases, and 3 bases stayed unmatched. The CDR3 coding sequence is TGCGCCAGCAGCTTGACAGGGGGTGTCTACGAGCAGTACTTC. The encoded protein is CASSLTGGVYEQYF. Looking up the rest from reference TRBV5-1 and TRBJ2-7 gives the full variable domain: KAGVTQTPRYLIKTRGQQVTLSCSPISGHRSVSWYQQTPGQGLQFLFEYFSETQRNKGNFPGRFSGRQFSNSRSEMNVSTLELGDSALYLCASSLTGGVYEQYFGPGTRLTVT.

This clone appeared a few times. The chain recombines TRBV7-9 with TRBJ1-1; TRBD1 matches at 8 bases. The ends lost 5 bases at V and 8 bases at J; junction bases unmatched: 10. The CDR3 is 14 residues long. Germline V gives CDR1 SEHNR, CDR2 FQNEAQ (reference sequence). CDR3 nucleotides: TGTGCCAGCAGCCCCGGACAGGGTCTCGCCGAAGCTTTCTTT. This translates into CASSPGQGLAEAFF.

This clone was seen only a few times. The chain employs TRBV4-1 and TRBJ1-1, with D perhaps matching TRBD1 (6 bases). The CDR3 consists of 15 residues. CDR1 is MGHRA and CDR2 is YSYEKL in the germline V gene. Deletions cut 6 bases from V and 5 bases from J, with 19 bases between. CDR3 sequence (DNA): TGCGCCAGCAGGCAGAAAAATCAAGGGGGGACTGAAGCTTTCTTT. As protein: CASRQKNQGGTEAFF.

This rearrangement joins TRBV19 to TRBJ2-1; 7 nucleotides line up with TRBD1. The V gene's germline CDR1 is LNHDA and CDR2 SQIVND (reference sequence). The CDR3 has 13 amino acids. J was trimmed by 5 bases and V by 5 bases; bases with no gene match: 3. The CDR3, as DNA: TGTGCCAGTAGTGTGACAGGGAACAATGAGCAGTTCTTC. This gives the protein CASSVTGNNEQFF.

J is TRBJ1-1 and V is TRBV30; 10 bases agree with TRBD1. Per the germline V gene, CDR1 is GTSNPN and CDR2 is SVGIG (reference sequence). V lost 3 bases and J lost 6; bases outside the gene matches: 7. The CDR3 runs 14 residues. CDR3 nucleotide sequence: TGTGCCTGGAGGACAGGGGGCAGGCTGCCTGAAGCTTTCTTT. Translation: CAWRTGGRLPEAFF.

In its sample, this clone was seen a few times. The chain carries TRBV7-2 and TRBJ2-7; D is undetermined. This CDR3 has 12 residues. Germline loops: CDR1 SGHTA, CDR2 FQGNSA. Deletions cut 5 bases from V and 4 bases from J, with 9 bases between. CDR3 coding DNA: TGTGCCAGCAGCCCCTCCCGGTACGAGCAGTACTTC. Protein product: CASSPSRYEQYF.

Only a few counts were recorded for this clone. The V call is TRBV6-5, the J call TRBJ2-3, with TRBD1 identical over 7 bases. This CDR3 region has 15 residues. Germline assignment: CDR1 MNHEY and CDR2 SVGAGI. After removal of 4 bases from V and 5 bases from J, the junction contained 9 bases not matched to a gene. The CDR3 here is CASSSRPGTVDTQYF. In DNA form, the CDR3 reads TGTGCCAGCAGTTCTCGACCCGGGACAGTAGATACGCAGTATTTT.

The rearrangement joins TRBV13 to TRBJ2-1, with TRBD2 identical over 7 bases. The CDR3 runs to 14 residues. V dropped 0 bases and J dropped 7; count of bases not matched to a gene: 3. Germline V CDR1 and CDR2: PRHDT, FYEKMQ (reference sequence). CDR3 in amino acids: CASSLGIAGNEQFF. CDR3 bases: TGTGCCAGCAGCTTAGGAATAGCGGGTAATGAGCAGTTCTTC.

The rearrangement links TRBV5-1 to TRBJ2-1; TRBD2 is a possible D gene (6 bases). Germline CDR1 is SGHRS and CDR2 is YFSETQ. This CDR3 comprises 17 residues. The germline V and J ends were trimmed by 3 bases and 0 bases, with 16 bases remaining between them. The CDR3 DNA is TGCGCCAGCAGCTCCTGGGCCGGGACTCTCTCCTACAATGAGCAGTTCTTC. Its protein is CASSSWAGTLSYNEQFF.